This TCR beta chain was documented in a study of memory CD4+ T cells and cytomegalovirus serostatus. About the research overall: Of the healthy Belgian adults, several were CMV seropositive and 24 seronegative. General study results and limits: Each of 60 to 80 CMV-associated TCRbeta sequences occurred in one to five individuals.

Clones were read by immunoSEQ multiplex PCR, and TCRdb kept only the in-frame ones, dropping some. This sample yields about 92,000 clones, of which 80% are seen a single time; about 3.6% belongs to the top ten. For this clone: Its cognate antigen is unknown.

From germline, CDR1 is MDHEN and CDR2 SYDVKM. The CDR3 contains 16 residues. Germline trimming cut 7 bases from V and 5 bases from J; bases unmatched to any gene: 13. The sort gate was single viable CD3+CD4+CD8-CD45RO+ cells for memory CD4+ T cells. After thawing, CD4+ T cells were positively selected. The chain links TRBV28 to TRBJ2-3; 9 bases are a match to TRBD1. The sample comprised memory CD4+ T cells from blood. The source is an adult in good health and CMV-seropositive. The CDR3 region has the DNA TGTGCCAGCACCCCACAAGGGGGACAGGGTCTAGATACGCAGTATTTT. Amino acid sequence: CASTPQGGQGLDTQYF.